Presented here are 17 T cell receptor beta chains from one specimen sequenced in a study of regulatory T cells in long-lasting Graves disease. Investigators prepared the TCR beta libraries by applying iRepertoire HTBI primers and Arm-PCR of CDR3 regions. One entry per CDR3 protein, called by TCRdb with MiXCR from the multiplex PCR reads. There are under 500,000 distinct CDR3 sequences in the sample; under 25% occur only once, and 6.5% to 10% lies in the top ten. Time point: persistent/refractory GD, antithyroid drugs over 5 years with positive TRAb. RNA extracted from PBMCs served as the sequencing template. The material sequenced was peripheral blood mononuclear cells (PBMCs), taken when the disease was refractory, from a patient treated with antithyroid drugs. The receptors come from a female donor with Graves disease.

This clonotype has more than one count but fewer than ten. This may come from a read error, since a much larger clone is one base off. This rearrangement joins TRBV28 to TRBJ2-7, with D possibly matching TRBD1 (6 bases). This CDR3 contains 13 residues. CDR1 is MDHEN and CDR2 is SYDVKM in the germline V gene. The CDR3 is CASSGLNRDEQHF. The CDR3 coding sequence is TGTGCCAGCAGTGGACTCAACAGGGACGAGCAGCACTTC.

The sample holds many counts of this clonotype. The rearrangement uses TRBV29-1 and TRBJ2-7; D possibly uses TRBD1 or TRBD2 (7 bases each). Germline values: CDR1 SQVTM, CDR2 ANQGSEA. V lost 1 base and J lost 1, with 14 bases in between. CDR3 size: 15 residues. For the CDR3, the DNA is TGCAGCGTTGAAGGGCCGCAGGGGGGGTCCTACGAGCAGTACTTC. It translates to CSVEGPQGGSYEQYF.

This clonotype was detected a few times. V usage is TRBV6-1 and J usage is TRBJ2-4; weak D call: TRBD2 (6 bases). Germline values: CDR1 MNHNS, CDR2 SASEGT. Trimming left V 5 bases short and J 8 bases short, with 16 bases between. This CDR3 spans 14 amino acids. The DNA for the CDR3 is TGTGCCAGCAGTAAGTGGACTAAGGAAGACATTCAGTACTTC. Translating gives CASSKWTKEDIQYF.

This chain joins TRBV6-2 or TRBV6-3 and TRBJ2-3; 8 bases agree with TRBD2. This CDR3 has 16 residues. After removal of 7 bases from V and 3 bases from J, the junction contained 12 bases not matched to a gene. Germline values: CDR1 MNHEY, CDR2 SVGEGT. The CDR3: CASKIRAGEGTDTQYF. The CDR3 DNA sequence: TGTGCCAGCAAAATACGAGCGGGAGAGGGTACAGATACGCAGTATTTT.

V usage is TRBV15 and J usage is TRBJ2-3; D possibly matches TRBD1 or TRBD2 (5 bases each). The CDR3 covers 16 residues. Germline CDR1 and CDR2: LNHNV and YYDKDF (reference sequence). V lost 0 bases and J lost 1, with 11 bases in between. The CDR3 DNA reads TGTGCCACCAGCAGAGATTTGGGGGATGGCACAGATACGCAGTATTTT. It specifies CATSRDLGDGTDTQYF.

Relative to its sample, this clonotype is medium-sized. This chain links TRBV12-3 or TRBV12-4 with TRBJ2-5, with a weak D call TRBD1 (6 bases). Trimming shortened V by 3 bases and J by 3 bases, and 14 bases separated the two germline ends. The CDR3 totals 15 residues. The DNA of the CDR3 is TGTGCCAGCAGTTTTAGCATCAGGGGCAAAGAGACCCAGTACTTC. Its protein product is CASSFSIRGKETQYF.

The V and J genes are TRBV6-2 or TRBV6-3 and TRBJ2-5; 9 nucleotides agree with TRBD2. J gave up 5 bases and V 5 bases, and 12 bases lay outside the gene matches. The germline V gene has CDR1 MNHEY and CDR2 SVGEGT. CDR3 length equals 16 residues. The CDR3 protein is CASSSIAGVFGETQYF. CDR3 DNA sequence: TGTGCCAGCAGTAGTATAGCGGGAGTGTTTGGGGAGACCCAGTACTTC.

V is TRBV29-1 and J is TRBJ2-1; 7 bases agree with TRBD2. The germline V gene has CDR1 SQVTM and CDR2 ANQGSEA. After removal of 3 bases from V and 10 bases from J, the junction contained 12 bases not matched to a gene. CDR3 length equals 14 residues. The CDR3 DNA reads TGCAGCGTTGAGCCGTTGGCAGCGGGGAAAGAGCAGTTCTTC. Protein: CSVEPLAAGKEQFF.

J is TRBJ2-1 and V is TRBV2; tentatively, D is TRBD1 (5 bases). The germline V and J ends were trimmed by 3 bases and 2 bases, with 8 bases remaining between them. Germline V gives CDR1 SNHLY, CDR2 FYNNEI. The CDR3 has 14 residues. The CDR3: CASSDQGTYNEQFF. The CDR3 DNA is TGTGCCAGCAGTGATCAGGGTACCTACAATGAGCAGTTCTTC. The full variable domain, rest sourced from reference TRBV2 and TRBJ2-1, is EPEVTQTPSHQVTQMGQEVILRCVPISNHLYFYWYRQILGQKVEFLVSFYNNEISEKSEIFDDQFSVERPDGSNFTLKIRSTKLEDSAMYFCASSDQGTYNEQFFGPGTRLTVL.

Only a few counts were recorded for this clonotype. The gene calls are TRBV2 and TRBJ2-2, with TRBD1 matching over 8 bases. The CDR3 contains 16 residues. The V and J ends lost 6 bases and 4 bases, in that order; junction bases with no gene match: 10. The germline V gene encodes CDR1 SNHLY and CDR2 FYNNEI. CDR3 sequence reads: CASSFETGAVTGELFF. CDR3 bases: TGTGCCAGCAGCTTCGAGACAGGGGCAGTCACCGGGGAGCTGTTTTTT.

This clonotype was counted ten times or more. The chain couples TRBV30 to TRBJ1-1; D remains ambiguous. The CDR3 consists of 13 residues. Trimming removed 2 bases at V and 3 bases at J, with 10 bases between. Per the germline V gene, CDR1 is GTSNPN and CDR2 is SVGIG (reference sequence). The CDR3 protein is CAWSKRTDTEAFF. Written as DNA, the CDR3 is TGTGCCTGGAGTAAGAGGACGGACACTGAAGCTTTCTTT.

This clonotype appeared many times. The rearrangement uses TRBV12-3 or TRBV12-4 and TRBJ2-7; TRBD1 aligns across 8 bases. This CDR3 comprises 13 residues. V lost 5 bases and J lost 5; bases outside the gene matches: 5. Here the CDR3 DNA reads TGTGCCAGCAGTGGACAGGGTCTCGACGAGCAGTACTTC. Translated: CASSGQGLDEQYF.

The J gene is TRBJ2-2, the V gene TRBV7-3, with 15 bases fitting TRBD2. The CDR3 sequence is 18 residues long. The J segment lost 1 base and the V segment lost 4 bases, leaving 4 bases of the junction unmatched. The V gene's germline CDR1 is SGHTA and CDR2 FQGTGA. The CDR3 protein is CASSWTSGRALNTGELFF. The CDR3 nucleotides are TGTGCCAGCAGCTGGACTAGCGGGAGGGCCTTGAACACCGGGGAGCTGTTTTTT.

This clonotype was observed a handful of times. The chain links TRBV12-5 to TRBJ2-5; D is unresolved. The CDR3 sequence is 13 residues long. CDR1 and CDR2 from the germline V gene are LGHNT and FRNRAP. V gave up 2 bases and J gave up 3 bases, with 7 bases separating them. CDR3 amino acids: CASGLIPEETQYF. The CDR3 bases are TGTGCTAGTGGTTTGATCCCAGAAGAGACCCAGTACTTC.

This clonotype showed up just a few times. The chain recombines TRBV6-1 with TRBJ2-2; TRBD1 agrees at 9 bases. Germline values: CDR1 MNHNS, CDR2 SASEGT. V was pared by 6 bases and J by 5 bases, with 7 bases of the junction left unmatched. The CDR3 loop spans 15 amino acids. Here the CDR3 reads CASRAGTGMTGELFF. DNA of the CDR3: TGTGCCAGCAGAGCTGGGACAGGGATGACCGGGGAGCTGTTTTTT.

This clonotype showed up just a few times. The CDR3 DNA reads as TGTGCCAGCGGAGACAGGGTCGCGGCCGAGCAGTACTTC. It codes for CASGDRVAAEQYF. This chain connects TRBV7-9 to TRBJ2-7; TRBD1 agrees at 7 bases. Trimming at V came to 8 bases and at J to 6 bases, leaving 10 bases not matched to a gene. CDR3 size: 13 residues. Germline CDR1 and CDR2: SEHNR and FQNEAQ (reference sequence).

The rearrangement links TRBV29-1 to TRBJ1-2, with a tentative D call TRBD1 (5 bases). Per germline, CDR1 SQVTM and CDR2 ANQGSEA. The CDR3 extends over 12 amino acids. V lost 6 bases and J 4 bases, leaving 12 bases between the germline ends. For the CDR3, the DNA is TGCAGCGTGTTGTCAGGGACCTATGGCTACACCTTC. Encoded protein: CSVLSGTYGYTF.